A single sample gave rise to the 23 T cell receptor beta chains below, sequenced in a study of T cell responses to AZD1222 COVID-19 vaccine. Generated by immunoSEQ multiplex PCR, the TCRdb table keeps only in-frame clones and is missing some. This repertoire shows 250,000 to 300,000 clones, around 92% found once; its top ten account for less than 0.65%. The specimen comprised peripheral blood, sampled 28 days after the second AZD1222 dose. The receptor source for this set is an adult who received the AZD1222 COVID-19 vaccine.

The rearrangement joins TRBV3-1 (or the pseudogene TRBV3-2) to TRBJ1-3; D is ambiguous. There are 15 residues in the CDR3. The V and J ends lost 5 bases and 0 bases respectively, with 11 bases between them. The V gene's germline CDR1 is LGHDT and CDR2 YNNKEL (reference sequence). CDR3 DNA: TGTGCCAGCAGCACGACCCATAACTCTGGAAACACCATATATTTT. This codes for CASSTTHNSGNTIYF.

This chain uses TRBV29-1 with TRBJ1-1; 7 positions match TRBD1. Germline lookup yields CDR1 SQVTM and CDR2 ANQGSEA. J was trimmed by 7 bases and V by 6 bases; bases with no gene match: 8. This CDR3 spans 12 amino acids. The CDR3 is CSVRGDSNEAFF. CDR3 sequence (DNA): TGCAGCGTGCGGGGGGACAGTAATGAAGCTTTCTTT.

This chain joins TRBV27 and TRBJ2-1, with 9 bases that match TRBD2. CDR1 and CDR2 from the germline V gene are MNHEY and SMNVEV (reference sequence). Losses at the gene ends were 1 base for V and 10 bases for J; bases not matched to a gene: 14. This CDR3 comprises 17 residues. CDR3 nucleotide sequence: TGTGCCAGCAGTTTATACCGTACGGCGGGAGGGGTTTGGGAGCAGTTCTTC. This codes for CASSLYRTAGGVWEQFF.

The CDR3 sequence is CASRRATDTQYF. For the CDR3, the DNA is TGTGCCAGTAGAAGGGCCACAGATACGCAGTATTTT. The chain recombines TRBV2 with TRBJ2-3; D ambiguous. V was cut by 9 bases and J by 2 bases, with 9 bases left in between. Germline CDR1 is SNHLY and CDR2 is FYNNEI. The CDR3 contains 12 residues.

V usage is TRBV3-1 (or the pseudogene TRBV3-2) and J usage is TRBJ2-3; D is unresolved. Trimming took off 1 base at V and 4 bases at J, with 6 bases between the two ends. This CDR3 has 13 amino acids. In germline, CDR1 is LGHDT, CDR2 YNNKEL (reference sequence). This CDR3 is CASSQGPPDTQYF. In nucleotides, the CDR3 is TGTGCCAGCAGCCAAGGCCCCCCAGATACGCAGTATTTT.

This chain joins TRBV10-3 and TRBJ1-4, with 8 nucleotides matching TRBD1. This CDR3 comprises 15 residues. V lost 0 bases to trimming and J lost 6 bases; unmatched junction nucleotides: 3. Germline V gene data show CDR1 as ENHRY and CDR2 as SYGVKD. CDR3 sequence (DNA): TGTGCCATCAGTGAGTCCAGGGGGCGAGATGAAAAACTGTTTTTT. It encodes CAISESRGRDEKLFF.

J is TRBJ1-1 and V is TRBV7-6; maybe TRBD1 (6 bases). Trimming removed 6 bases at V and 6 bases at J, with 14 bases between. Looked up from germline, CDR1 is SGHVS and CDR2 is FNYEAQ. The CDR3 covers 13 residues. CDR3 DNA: TGTGCCAGCAGTCGCAGGGGAAAAGCTGAAGCTTTCTTT. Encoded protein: CASSRRGKAEAFF.

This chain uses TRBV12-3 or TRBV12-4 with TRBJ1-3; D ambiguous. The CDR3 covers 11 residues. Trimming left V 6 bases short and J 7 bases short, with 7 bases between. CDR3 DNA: TGTGCCAGCAGCCGACGGAACACCATATATTTT. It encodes CASSRRNTIYF.

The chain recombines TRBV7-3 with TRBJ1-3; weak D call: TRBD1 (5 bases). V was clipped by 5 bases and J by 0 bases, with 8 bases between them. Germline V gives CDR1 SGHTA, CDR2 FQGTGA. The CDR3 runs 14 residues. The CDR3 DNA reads TGTGCCAGCAGCCCCGACAGCTCTGGAAACACCATATATTTT. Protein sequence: CASSPDSSGNTIYF.

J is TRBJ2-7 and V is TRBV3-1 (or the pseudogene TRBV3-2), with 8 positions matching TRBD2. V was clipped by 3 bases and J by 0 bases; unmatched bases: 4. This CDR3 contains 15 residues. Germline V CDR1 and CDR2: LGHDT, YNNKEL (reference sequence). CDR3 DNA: TGTGCCAGCAGCCACGGGGGGGGCCCCTCCTACGAGCAGTACTTC. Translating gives CASSHGGGPSYEQYF.

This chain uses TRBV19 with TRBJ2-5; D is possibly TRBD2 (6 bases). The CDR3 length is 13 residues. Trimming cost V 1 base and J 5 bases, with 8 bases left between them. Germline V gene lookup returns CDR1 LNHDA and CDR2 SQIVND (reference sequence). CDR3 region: CASSIAGVETQYF. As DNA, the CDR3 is TGTGCCAGTAGTATAGCGGGGGTGGAGACCCAGTACTTC.

The CDR3 DNA is TGTGCCAGCAGTTTATCGTCTGAGAGGGAGCAGTACTTC. It is translated as CASSLSSEREQYF. The rearrangement links TRBV27 to TRBJ2-7, with D uncertain. This CDR3 comprises 13 residues. The germline CDR1 and CDR2 sequences are MNHEY and SMNVEV (reference sequence). Between the trimmed V and J ends, which lost 0 bases and 7 bases, there was a span of 10 bases.

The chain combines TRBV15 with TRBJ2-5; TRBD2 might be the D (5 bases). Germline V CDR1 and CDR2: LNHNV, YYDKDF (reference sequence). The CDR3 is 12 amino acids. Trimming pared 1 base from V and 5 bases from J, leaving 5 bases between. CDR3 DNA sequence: TGTGCCACCAGCAGAGGGAGGGAGACCCAGTACTTC. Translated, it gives CATSRGRETQYF.

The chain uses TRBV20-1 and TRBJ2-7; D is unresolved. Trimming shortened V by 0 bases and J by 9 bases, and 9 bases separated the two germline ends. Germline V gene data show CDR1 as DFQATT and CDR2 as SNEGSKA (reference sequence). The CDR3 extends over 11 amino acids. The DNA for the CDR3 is TGCAGTGCTAGAGATTCACCTGTGCAGTACTTC. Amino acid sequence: CSARDSPVQYF.

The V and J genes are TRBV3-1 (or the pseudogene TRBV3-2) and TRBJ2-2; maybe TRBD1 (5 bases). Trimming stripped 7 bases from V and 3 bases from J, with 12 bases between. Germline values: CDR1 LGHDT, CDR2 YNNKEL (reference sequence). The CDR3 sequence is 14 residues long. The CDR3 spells CASTNNRYTGELFF. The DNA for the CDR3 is TGTGCCAGCACAAACAACAGGTACACCGGGGAGCTGTTTTTT.

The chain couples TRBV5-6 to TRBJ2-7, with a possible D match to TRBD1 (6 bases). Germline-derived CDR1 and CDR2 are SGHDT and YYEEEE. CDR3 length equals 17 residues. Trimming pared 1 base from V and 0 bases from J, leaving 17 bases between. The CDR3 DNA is TGTGCCAGCAGCTTGAGGTCAGTCAGGGGTCTCTCCTACGAGCAGTACTTC. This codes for CASSLRSVRGLSYEQYF.

This CDR3 reads CASSPHGVQPQHF. The CDR3 region has the DNA TGTGCCAGCAGCCCCCACGGGGTCCAGCCCCAGCATTTT. The V call is TRBV3-1 (or the pseudogene TRBV3-2), the J call TRBJ1-5; no definite D call. V lost 4 bases, J lost 7 bases, and 11 bases lay in between. CDR3 length: 13 amino acids. CDR1 and CDR2 from the germline V gene are LGHDT and YNNKEL (reference sequence).

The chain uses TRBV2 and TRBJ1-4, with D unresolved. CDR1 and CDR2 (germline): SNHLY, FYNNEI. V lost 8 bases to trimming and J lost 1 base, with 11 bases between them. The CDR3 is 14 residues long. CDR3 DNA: TGTGCCAGCCGCCAAGGTGTAACTAATGAAAAACTGTTTTTT. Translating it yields CASRQGVTNEKLFF.

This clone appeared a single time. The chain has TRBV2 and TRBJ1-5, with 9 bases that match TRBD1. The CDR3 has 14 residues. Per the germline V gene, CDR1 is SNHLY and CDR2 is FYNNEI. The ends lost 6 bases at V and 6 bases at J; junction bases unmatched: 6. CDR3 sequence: CASSLGTGSQPQHF. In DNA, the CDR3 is TGTGCCAGCAGCCTCGGGACAGGGAGTCAGCCCCAGCATTTT. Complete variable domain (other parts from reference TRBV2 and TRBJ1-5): EPEVTQTPSHQVTQMGQEVILRCVPISNHLYFYWYRQILGQKVEFLVSFYNNEISEKSEIFDDQFSVERPDGSNFTLKIRSTKLEDSAMYFCASSLGTGSQPQHFGDGTRLSIL.

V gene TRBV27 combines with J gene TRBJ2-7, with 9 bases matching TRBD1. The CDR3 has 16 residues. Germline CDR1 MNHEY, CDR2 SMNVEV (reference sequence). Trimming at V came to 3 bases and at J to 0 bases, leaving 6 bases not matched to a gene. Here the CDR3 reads CASSFTGGASSYEQYF. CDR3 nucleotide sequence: TGTGCCAGCAGTTTTACAGGGGGCGCGAGCTCCTACGAGCAGTACTTC.

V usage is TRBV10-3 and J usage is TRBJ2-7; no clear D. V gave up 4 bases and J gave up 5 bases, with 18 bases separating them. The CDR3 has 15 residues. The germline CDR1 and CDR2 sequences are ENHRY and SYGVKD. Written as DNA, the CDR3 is TGTGCCATCAGTGGAGTCGGCGGCATCATTAACGAGCAGTACTTC. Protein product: CAISGVGGIINEQYF.

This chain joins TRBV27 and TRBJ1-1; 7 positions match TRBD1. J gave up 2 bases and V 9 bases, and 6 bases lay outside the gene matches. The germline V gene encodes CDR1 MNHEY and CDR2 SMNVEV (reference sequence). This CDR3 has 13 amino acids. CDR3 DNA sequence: TGTGCCAGTCGTACAGGGGCCAACACTGAAGCTTTCTTT. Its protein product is CASRTGANTEAFF.

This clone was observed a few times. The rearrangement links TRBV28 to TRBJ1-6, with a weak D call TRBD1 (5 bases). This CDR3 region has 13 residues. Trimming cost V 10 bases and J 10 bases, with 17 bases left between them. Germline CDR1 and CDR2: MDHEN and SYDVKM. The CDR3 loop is CAKVGPLRSPLHF. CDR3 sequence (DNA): TGTGCCAAGGTGGGGCCCCTTAGGTCACCCCTCCACTTT.